This TCR beta chain originates from a study of cytomegalovirus exposure and HLA in healthy donors. Regarding the study as a whole: Follow-up analysis later connected one missense variant in DCLRE1C with trimming of TCR beta V- and J-genes.

The PCR employed 60 Vbeta primers together with 13 Jbeta primers. Per the original methods: An analysis that came later counted some 81 million unique TCR beta chains, around 12 million shared. TCRdb keeps only in-frame clones here, not all; method: immunoSEQ multiplex PCR. The V and J calls and clone size come from that table; D and trimming were worked out from the DNA. This table holds fewer than 200,000 clones, around 78% found once. Details on this clone: Antigen: not known.

Germline lookup yields CDR1 ENHRY and CDR2 SYGVKD. V lost 1 base and J lost 2, with 8 bases in between. CDR3 length equals 14 residues. Input material: PBMCs. The clonotype was recovered from a woman in her twenties or thirties in good health and CMV-seropositive. V usage is TRBV10-3 and J usage is TRBJ1-2; D possibly corresponds to TRBD1 (5 bases). The CDR3 loop reads CAISEWGDNYGYTF. The DNA of the CDR3 is TGTGCCATCAGTGAGTGGGGGGACAACTATGGCTACACCTTC.